This paragraph covers one TCR beta chain sequence. Its matching antigen is unknown. The ends were cut back, 3 bases at V and 2 bases at J, with 7 bases in the middle. From germline, CDR1 is SGHTA and CDR2 FQGTGA. This CDR3 is 13 amino acids long. Data came from immunoSEQ multiplex PCR; TCRdb stores just in-frame clones and leaves some out. In the table there are about 80,000 clones, approximately 90% of which are singletons. This sample stems from a study of OX40 agonist ivuxolimab in advanced cancers. In the study overall: Patients receiving dose escalation had hepatocellular carcinoma, melanoma, renal cell or head and neck cancer. Mean age 60 years, range about 23 to 80; nearly 85% male. General study points: Antigen targets of the expanded peripheral T cells went undetermined.

The sequencing used CD4+ or CD8+ T cells sorted from blood, collected in a trial of the OX40 agonist ivuxolimab. This chain uses TRBV7-3 with TRBJ1-1; D is unclear. The TCR originated in an adult with an advanced solid tumor such as melanoma, head and neck, liver or kidney cancer. Written as DNA, the CDR3 is TGTGCCAGCAGCTTCGGGGAAAACACTGAAGCTTTCTTT. Translation: CASSFGENTEAFF.